This T cell receptor (beta chain) was identified in a study of molecular identifiers for immune sequencing clone quantification. A word on this clonotype: The conserved phenylalanine or tryptophan is not found at the CDR3 terminus, so this likely reflects a read error.

Germline CDR1 reads SGDLS; CDR2 reads YYNGEE. Trimming shortened V by 1 base and J by 6 bases, and 8 bases separated the two germline ends. CDR3 length: 13 amino acids. TCRdb re-derived calls from the PCR reads in MiXCR, one entry per CDR3 protein. This table holds 85,000 to 120,000 distinct CDR3 sequences, 30% to 45% found once. The TCR sequence derives from a human donor in good health. Some libraries in this study had Jurkat cell RNA spiked in. Specimen: naive CD8+ T cells from blood, with Jurkat cell RNA spiked in. Subset specified: FACS-sorted CD8+CD4-CCR7+CD45RA+ naive T cells. The V gene is TRBV9, the J gene TRBJ1-5, with D tentatively TRBD1 (6 bases). The CDR3 loop reads CASSVSGVQPQHL. The CDR3, as DNA: TGTGCCAGCAGCGTATCAGGGGTTCAGCCCCAGCATCTT.